This is a list of T cell receptor beta chains from one sample in a study of T cell responses to AZD1222 COVID-19 vaccine. TCRdb's table, derived via immunoSEQ multiplex PCR, lists solely in-frame clones and lacks some. The sample holds about 200,000 clones; 80% to 90% are singletons and the top ten take 6% to 8.5%. This specimen was peripheral blood, taken on day 0 of AZD1222 vaccination. The receptors were sampled from an adult in good health. CDR3s include the opening cysteine and the closing phenylalanine or tryptophan. A D gene is named only where the DNA matches it firmly. Size tells how often a clone was seen (once, few, many) or the class of an expanded clone, and some rows leave it out.

j_gene,abundance,v_gene,d_gene,CDR3nt,CDR3aa
TRBJ1-1,.,TRBV7-8,.,TGTGCCAGCAGCTTACTCACTGGGAGCACTGAAGCTTTCTTT,CASSLLTGSTEAFF
TRBJ1-4,.,TRBV4-1,TRBD1,TGCGCCAGCAGCCAAGCCGCCAGGGGGCGGGGTCTGGATGAAAAACTGTTTTTT,CASSQAARGRGLDEKLFF
TRBJ2-2,.,TRBV19,TRBD1,TGTGCCAGTAGTATATCGGGACAGGAATATGCCGGGGAGCTGTTTTTT,CASSISGQEYAGELFF
TRBJ2-7,.,TRBV18,TRBD1,TGTGCCAGCTCACCGTCGACAGGGGAGGACGAGCAGTACTTC,CASSPSTGEDEQYF
TRBJ1-6,.,TRBV14,.,TGTGCCAGCAGCCATAGGGGAATTAGCTCCTATAATTCACCCCTCCACTTT,CASSHRGISSYNSPLHF
TRBJ1-5,.,TRBV16,TRBD1,TGTGCCAGCAGCCAATCGGGACAGATTTATAGCAATCAGCCCCAGCATTTT,CASSQSGQIYSNQPQHF
TRBJ1-6,.,TRBV6-5,TRBD1,TGTGCCAGCAGGGGACAGGCCGTCTATAATTCACCCCTCCACTTT,CASRGQAVYNSPLHF
TRBJ1-2,once,TRBV19,.,TGTGCCAGTAGTACGAATCAGGGTAACTATGGCTACACCTTC,CASSTNQGNYGYTF
TRBJ1-2,.,TRBV5-4,.,TGTGCCAGCAGCTTGGAGCTACGTCAGGGAGGGGACTATGGCTACACCTTC,CASSLELRQGGDYGYTF
TRBJ1-4,.,TRBV28,TRBD1,TGTGCCAGCAGTAACTTGGGACAGGGGTTGTTGACTAATGAAAAACTGTTTTTT,CASSNLGQGLLTNEKLFF
TRBJ2-1,.,TRBV7-9,TRBD2,TGTGCCAGCGCCAGCGGGATAAATGAGCAGTTCTTC,CASASGINEQFF